This TCR beta chain stems from a study of post-analysis software for immune sequencing data. This CDR3 is built from 12 residues. Overall study results and limits: The five TRBV segments detected at higher frequency in patients than in controls included TRBV5-6, TRBV5-1 and TRBV20-1.

Note on this clonotype: Antigen unknown.

Included in the TCR beta cDNA libraries were unique molecular identifiers. Each CDR3 protein gets one entry after TCRdb re-called the PCR reads with MiXCR. The table shows roughly 730,000 distinct CDR3 sequences, with just under 30% occurring only once. The clonotype originates from a girl aged 10 to 17 with multiple sclerosis. Material for sequencing was blood. J is TRBJ2-3 and V is TRBV12-3 or TRBV12-4; TRBD2 aligns across 8 bases. The chain's CDR3 is CAVAGSTDTQYF. CDR3 nucleotides: TGTGCTGTAGCGGGAAGCACAGATACGCAGTATTTT.